Listed below are T cell receptor beta chains from one sample, sequenced in a study of cytomegalovirus exposure and HLA in healthy donors. Sequencing was performed with immunoSEQ multiplex PCR; in TCRdb, only in-frame clones are kept and a portion is missing. This sample carries 90,000 or so clones, around 85% of them seen once, and the ten largest clones take 20% to 25%. Sequenced input: PBMCs. Source of these receptors: a man between 18 and 35 years old in good health and CMV-seropositive. Both conserved end residues are part of each CDR3. The D gene is left open where the match is weak. Clone size is shown for a subset of rows, as once, few, many or a class of expanded clone.

V gene	J gene	CDR3 length	clone size	D gene	CDR3 protein	CDR3 DNA
TRBV28	TRBJ1-2	13	few	.	CASSPSRGSGYTF	TGTGCCAGCAGTCCCTCCAGGGGATCTGGCTACACCTTC
TRBV7-6	TRBJ2-7	15	.	.	CASSLGGTRSHEQYF	TGTGCCAGCAGCTTAGGAGGTACTAGGTCCCACGAGCAGTACTTC
TRBV6-1	TRBJ1-5	12	.	.	CASRQGNQPQHF	TGTGCCAGCAGACAAGGCAATCAGCCCCAGCATTTT
TRBV7-6	TRBJ1-1	16	.	TRBD1	CASSSELGQGNTEAFF	TGTGCCAGCAGCTCGGAGTTGGGACAGGGGAACACTGAAGCTTTCTTT
TRBV9	TRBJ2-3	16	.	.	CASSAYLDLDTDTQYF	TGTGCCAGCAGCGCGTACTTGGACTTAGACACAGATACGCAGTATTTT
TRBV10-1	TRBJ2-2	13	.	TRBD2	CASSGGGRTELFF	TGCGCCAGCAGTGGGGGCGGGAGGACGGAGCTGTTTTTT
TRBV29-1	TRBJ1-1	11	.	TRBD1	CIGQENTEAFF	TGCATCGGACAGGAGAACACTGAAGCTTTCTTT
TRBV5-1	TRBJ1-5	14	.	TRBD1	CASSLGQGDQPQHF	TGCGCCAGCAGCTTGGGACAGGGGGACCAGCCCCAGCATTTT
TRBV19	TRBJ2-1	12	.	.	CASSIVGGEQFF	TGTGCCAGTAGTATAGTTGGAGGTGAGCAGTTCTTC
TRBV27	TRBJ2-3	16	once	TRBD1	CASSLRRGTGVDTQYF	TGTGCCAGCAGTTTACGGCGCGGGACAGGGGTTGATACGCAGTATTTT
TRBV18	TRBJ1-2	13	.	TRBD1	CASSTGTGLNYTF	TGTGCCAGCTCGACCGGGACAGGGTTAAACTACACCTTC
TRBV5-1	TRBJ2-2	15	.	TRBD1	CASSRGQDVTGELFF	TGCGCCAGCAGCCGGGGACAGGATGTCACCGGGGAGCTGTTTTTT
TRBV4-1	TRBJ1-2	16	.	.	CASSQDSTDNYGGYTF	TGCGCCAGCAGCCAAGATTCGACAGACAACTATGGTGGCTACACCTTC
TRBV10-1	TRBJ2-5	16	.	TRBD2	CASSGNSGSLAETQYF	TGCGCCAGCAGTGGGAATAGCGGGAGTTTAGCAGAGACCCAGTACTTC
TRBV2	TRBJ2-1	14	.	TRBD1	CASSSETGDYEQFF	TGTGCCAGCAGTTCCGAGACAGGGGATTATGAGCAGTTCTTC
TRBV10-3	TRBJ2-7	13	.	.	CAISERSRDEQYF	TGTGCCATCAGTGAAAGGAGTCGAGACGAGCAGTACTTC
TRBV6-6	TRBJ1-1	15	.	.	CASSYLGPWDTEAFF	TGTGCCAGCAGTTACTTGGGGCCTTGGGACACTGAAGCTTTCTTT
TRBV19	TRBJ1-1	14	.	.	CASKSETLNTEAFF	TGTGCCAGTAAGAGCGAGACTTTGAACACTGAAGCTTTCTTT
TRBV28	TRBJ2-6	14	.	.	CASSDNRVSNVLTF	TGTGCCAGCAGTGATAACAGGGTTAGCAACGTCCTGACTTTC
TRBV11-2	TRBJ2-3	12	.	.	CASSFREDTQYF	TGTGCCAGCAGCTTCCGGGAAGATACGCAGTATTTT
TRBV30	TRBJ1-1	15	.	.	CALPLALQGRTEAFF	TGTGCCTTACCATTGGCGCTGCAGGGGCGAACTGAAGCTTTCTTT
TRBV5-6	TRBJ1-1	11	.	.	CASSLHHEAFF	TGTGCCAGCAGCTTACACCATGAAGCTTTCTTT
TRBV30	TRBJ1-1	14	few	.	CAWTEGLSNTEAFF	TGTGCCTGGACGGAGGGGCTATCCAACACTGAAGCTTTCTTT
TRBV7-9	TRBJ2-7	15	.	.	CASSSQSSVGYEQYF	TGTGCCAGCAGCTCCCAGTCTAGCGTGGGCTACGAGCAGTACTTC
TRBV12-5	TRBJ2-5	14	.	TRBD1	CASGLAGTGSIQYF	TGTGCTAGTGGTTTGGCAGGGACAGGATCTATTCAGTACTTC
TRBV11-3	TRBJ2-5	13	.	.	CASSYDGQETQYF	TGTGCCAGCAGCTATGACGGGCAAGAGACCCAGTACTTC
TRBV7-9	TRBJ2-5	15	.	.	CASSGRGTDQETQYF	TGTGCCAGCAGCGGACGGGGGACAGACCAAGAGACCCAGTACTTC
TRBV27	TRBJ2-1	14	few	.	CASSLSRNYNEQFF	TGTGCCAGCAGTTTATCCAGAAACTACAATGAGCAGTTCTTC
TRBV14	TRBJ1-1	12	.	TRBD1	CASSHRGDEAFF	TGTGCCAGCAGCCACAGGGGGGATGAAGCTTTCTTT
TRBV15	TRBJ2-7	15	.	.	CATSSPSREMYEQYF	TGTGCCACCAGCAGCCCTTCACGGGAGATGTACGAGCAGTACTTC
TRBV5-1	TRBJ2-7	14	few	.	CASSLIRGNDEQYF	TGCGCCAGCAGCTTGATCAGGGGAAACGACGAGCAGTACTTC
TRBV6-1	TRBJ2-1	15	.	TRBD2	CASSEGTRKHNEQFF	TGTGCCAGCAGTGAAGGGACTAGGAAGCACAATGAGCAGTTCTTC
TRBV28	TRBJ1-2	13	.	.	CASSFSVYYGYTF	TGTGCCAGCAGTTTTTCAGTCTACTATGGCTACACCTTC
TRBV19	TRBJ2-7	15	.	TRBD2	CATSDASGNSYEQYF	TGTGCCACTAGTGATGCCAGCGGGAATTCCTACGAGCAGTACTTC
TRBV6-1	TRBJ2-5	14	.	TRBD2	CASSGSGSYGTQYF	TGTGCCAGCAGTGGTAGCGGGAGTTACGGGACCCAGTACTTC
TRBV7-7	TRBJ2-3	15	.	.	CASSMGTVSTDTQYF	TGTGCCAGCAGTATGGGGACTGTTAGCACAGATACGCAGTATTTT
TRBV5-8	TRBJ2-3	14	.	TRBD1	CASSLGLGTGGAYF	TGTGCCAGCAGCTTGGGCCTGGGGACAGGGGGCGCGTATTTT
TRBV27	TRBJ1-4	15	.	TRBD1	CASSPSSGGSEKLFF	TGTGCCAGCAGTCCTTCTTCAGGGGGAAGCGAAAAACTGTTTTTT
TRBV7-9	TRBJ1-5	14	.	.	CASSLEGGNQPQHF	TGTGCCAGCAGCTTAGAAGGGGGCAATCAGCCCCAGCATTTT
TRBV6-5	TRBJ2-1	16	.	.	CASSYWGAGVGNEQFF	TGTGCCAGCAGTTACTGGGGAGCAGGGGTGGGAAATGAGCAGTTCTTC